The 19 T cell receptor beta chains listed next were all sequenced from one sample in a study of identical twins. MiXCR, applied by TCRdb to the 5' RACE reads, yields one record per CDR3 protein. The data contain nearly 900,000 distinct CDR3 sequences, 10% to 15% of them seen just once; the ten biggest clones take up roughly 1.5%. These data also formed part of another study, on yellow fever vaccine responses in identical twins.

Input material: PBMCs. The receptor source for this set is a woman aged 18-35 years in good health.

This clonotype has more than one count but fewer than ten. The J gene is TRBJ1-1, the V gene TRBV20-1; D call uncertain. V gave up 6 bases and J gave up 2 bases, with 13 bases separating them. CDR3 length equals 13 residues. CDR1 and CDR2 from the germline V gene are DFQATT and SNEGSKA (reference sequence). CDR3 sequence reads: CSAQTFDNTEAFF. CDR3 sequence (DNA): TGCAGTGCCCAAACTTTCGATAACACTGAAGCTTTCTTT.

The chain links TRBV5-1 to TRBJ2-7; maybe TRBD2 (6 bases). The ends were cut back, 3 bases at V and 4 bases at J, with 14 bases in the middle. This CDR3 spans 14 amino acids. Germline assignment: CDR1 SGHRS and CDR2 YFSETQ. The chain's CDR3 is CASSSPGTQYEQYF. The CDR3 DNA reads TGCGCCAGCAGCTCACCCGGGACTCAGTACGAGCAGTACTTC.

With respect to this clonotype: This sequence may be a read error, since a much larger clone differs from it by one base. The CDR3 is CASSARTGYGANVLTF. In nucleotides, the CDR3 is TGTGCCAGCAGCGCGAGAACCGGATATGGGGCCAACGTCCTGACTTTC. The rearrangement uses TRBV9 and TRBJ2-6; D not resolved. The V end was cut by 3 bases, the J end by 3 bases, with 13 bases between. The CDR3 extends over 16 amino acids. Germline-derived CDR1 and CDR2 are SGDLS and YYNGEE.

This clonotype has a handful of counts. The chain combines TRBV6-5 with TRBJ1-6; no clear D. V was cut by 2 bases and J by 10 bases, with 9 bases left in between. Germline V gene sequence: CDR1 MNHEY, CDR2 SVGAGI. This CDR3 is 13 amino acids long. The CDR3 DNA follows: TGTGCCAGCAGTTACGGAGTAGAGTCACCCCTCCACTTT. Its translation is CASSYGVESPLHF.

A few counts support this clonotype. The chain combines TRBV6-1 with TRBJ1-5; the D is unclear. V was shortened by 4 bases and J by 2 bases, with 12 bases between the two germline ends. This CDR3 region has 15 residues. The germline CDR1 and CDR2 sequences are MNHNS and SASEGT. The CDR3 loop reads CASSGRERGNQPQHF. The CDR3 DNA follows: TGTGCCAGCAGTGGACGGGAGAGGGGCAATCAGCCCCAGCATTTT.

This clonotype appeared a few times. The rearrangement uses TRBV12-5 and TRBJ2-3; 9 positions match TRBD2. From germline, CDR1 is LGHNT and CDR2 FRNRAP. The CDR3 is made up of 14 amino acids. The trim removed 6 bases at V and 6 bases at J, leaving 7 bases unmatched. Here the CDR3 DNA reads TGTGCTAGTGGAATAGCGGGAGTTAGTGATACGCAGTATTTT. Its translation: CASGIAGVSDTQYF.

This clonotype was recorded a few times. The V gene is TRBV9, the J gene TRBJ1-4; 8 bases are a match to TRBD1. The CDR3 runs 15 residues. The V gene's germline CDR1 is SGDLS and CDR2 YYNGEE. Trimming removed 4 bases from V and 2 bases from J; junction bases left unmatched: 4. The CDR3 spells CASSTRTGTNEKLFF. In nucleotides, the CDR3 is TGTGCCAGCAGCACCCGGACAGGGACTAATGAAAAACTGTTTTTT. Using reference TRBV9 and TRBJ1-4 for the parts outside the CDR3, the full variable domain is DSGVTQTPKHLITATGQRVTLRCSPRSGDLSVYWYQQSLDQGLQFLIQYYNGEERAKGNILERFSAQQFPDLHSELNLSSLELGDSALYFCASSTRTGTNEKLFFGSGTQLSVL.

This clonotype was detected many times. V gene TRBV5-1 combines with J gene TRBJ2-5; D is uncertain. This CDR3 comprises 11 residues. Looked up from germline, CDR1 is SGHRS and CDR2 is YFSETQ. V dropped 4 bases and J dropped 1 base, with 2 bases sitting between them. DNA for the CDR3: TGCGCCAGCAGCATCCAAGAGACCCAGTACTTC. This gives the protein CASSIQETQYF.

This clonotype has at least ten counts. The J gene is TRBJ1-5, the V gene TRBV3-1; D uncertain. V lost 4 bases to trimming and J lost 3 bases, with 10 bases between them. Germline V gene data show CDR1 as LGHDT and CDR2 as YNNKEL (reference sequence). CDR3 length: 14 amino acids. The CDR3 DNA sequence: TGTGCCAGCAGCCGAGGGAACAACAATCAGCCCCAGCATTTT. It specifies CASSRGNNNQPQHF.

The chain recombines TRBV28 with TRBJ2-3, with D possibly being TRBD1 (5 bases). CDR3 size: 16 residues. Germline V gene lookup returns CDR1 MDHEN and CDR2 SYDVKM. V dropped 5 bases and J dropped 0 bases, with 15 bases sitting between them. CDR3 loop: CASSPQGRLSTDTQYF. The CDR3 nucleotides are TGTGCCAGCAGTCCTCAGGGTCGTTTAAGCACAGATACGCAGTATTTT.

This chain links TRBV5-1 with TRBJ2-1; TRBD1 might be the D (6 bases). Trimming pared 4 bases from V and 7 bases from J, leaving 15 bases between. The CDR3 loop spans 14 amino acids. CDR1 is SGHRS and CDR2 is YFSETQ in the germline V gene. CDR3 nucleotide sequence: TGCGCCAGCAGCCAGCAGGACAGCTCTAATGAGCAGTTCTTC. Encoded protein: CASSQQDSSNEQFF.

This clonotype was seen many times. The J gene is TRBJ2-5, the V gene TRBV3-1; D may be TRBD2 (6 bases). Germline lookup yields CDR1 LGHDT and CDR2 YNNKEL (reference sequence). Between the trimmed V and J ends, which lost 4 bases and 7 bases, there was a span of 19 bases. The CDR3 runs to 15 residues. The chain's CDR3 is CASSLSGESFGTQYF. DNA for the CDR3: TGTGCCAGCAGCCTTTCGGGGGAGTCGTTCGGGACCCAGTACTTC.

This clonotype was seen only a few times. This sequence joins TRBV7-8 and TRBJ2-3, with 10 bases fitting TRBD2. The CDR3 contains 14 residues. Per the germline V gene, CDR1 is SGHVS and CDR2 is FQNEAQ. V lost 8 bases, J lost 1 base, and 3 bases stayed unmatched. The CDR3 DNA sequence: TGTGCCAGCCTAGCGGGAGTGGGCACAGATACGCAGTATTTT. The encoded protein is CASLAGVGTDTQYF.

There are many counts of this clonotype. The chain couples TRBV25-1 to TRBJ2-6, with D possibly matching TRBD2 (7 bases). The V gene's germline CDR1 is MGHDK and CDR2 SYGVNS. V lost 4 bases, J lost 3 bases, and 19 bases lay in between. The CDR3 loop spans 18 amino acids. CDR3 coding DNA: TGTGCCAGCAGTGGAGGAGCTTTAAGGGGGGGTGGGGCCAACGTCCTGACTTTC. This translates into CASSGGALRGGGANVLTF.

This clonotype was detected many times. CDR3 region: CASSLSRGTDTQYF. CDR3 nucleotides: TGTGCCAGCAGTTTATCCCGTGGGACAGATACGCAGTATTTT. The chain carries TRBV27 and TRBJ2-3; no firm D call. There are 14 residues in the CDR3. CDR1 and CDR2 (germline): MNHEY, SMNVEV (reference sequence). The V end was cut by 0 bases, the J end by 3 bases, with 7 bases between.

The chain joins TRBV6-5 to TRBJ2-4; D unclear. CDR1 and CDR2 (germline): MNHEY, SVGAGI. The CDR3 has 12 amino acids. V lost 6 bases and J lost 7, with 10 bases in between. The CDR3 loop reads CASRSRTNIQYF. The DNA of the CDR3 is TGTGCCAGCAGATCCCGTACTAACATTCAGTACTTC.

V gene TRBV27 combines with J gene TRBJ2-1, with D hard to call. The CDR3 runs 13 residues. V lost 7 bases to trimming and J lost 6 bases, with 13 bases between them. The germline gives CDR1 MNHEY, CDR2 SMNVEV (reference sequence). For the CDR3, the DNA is TGTGCCAGCAATCCGGCCGGGTTCAATGAGCAGTTCTTC. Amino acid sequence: CASNPAGFNEQFF.

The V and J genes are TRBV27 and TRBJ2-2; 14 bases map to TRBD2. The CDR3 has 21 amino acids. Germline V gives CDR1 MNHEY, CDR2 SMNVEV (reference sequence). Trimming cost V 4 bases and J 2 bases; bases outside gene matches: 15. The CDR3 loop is CASSSSIRGTSGGPNTGELFF. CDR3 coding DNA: TGTGCCAGCAGTTCCTCAATTCGGGGGACTAGCGGGGGCCCTAACACCGGGGAGCTGTTTTTT.

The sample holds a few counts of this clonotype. CDR3 sequence reads: CATSRDLAGYQPQHF. The CDR3 nucleotides read TGTGCCACCAGCAGAGATTTGGCAGGGTATCAGCCCCAGCATTTT. J is TRBJ1-5 and V is TRBV15, with a tentative D call TRBD1 (5 bases). Trimming removed 0 bases at V and 5 bases at J, with 11 bases between. The CDR3 sequence is 15 residues long. Germline V lookup: CDR1 LNHNV, CDR2 YYDKDF (reference sequence).